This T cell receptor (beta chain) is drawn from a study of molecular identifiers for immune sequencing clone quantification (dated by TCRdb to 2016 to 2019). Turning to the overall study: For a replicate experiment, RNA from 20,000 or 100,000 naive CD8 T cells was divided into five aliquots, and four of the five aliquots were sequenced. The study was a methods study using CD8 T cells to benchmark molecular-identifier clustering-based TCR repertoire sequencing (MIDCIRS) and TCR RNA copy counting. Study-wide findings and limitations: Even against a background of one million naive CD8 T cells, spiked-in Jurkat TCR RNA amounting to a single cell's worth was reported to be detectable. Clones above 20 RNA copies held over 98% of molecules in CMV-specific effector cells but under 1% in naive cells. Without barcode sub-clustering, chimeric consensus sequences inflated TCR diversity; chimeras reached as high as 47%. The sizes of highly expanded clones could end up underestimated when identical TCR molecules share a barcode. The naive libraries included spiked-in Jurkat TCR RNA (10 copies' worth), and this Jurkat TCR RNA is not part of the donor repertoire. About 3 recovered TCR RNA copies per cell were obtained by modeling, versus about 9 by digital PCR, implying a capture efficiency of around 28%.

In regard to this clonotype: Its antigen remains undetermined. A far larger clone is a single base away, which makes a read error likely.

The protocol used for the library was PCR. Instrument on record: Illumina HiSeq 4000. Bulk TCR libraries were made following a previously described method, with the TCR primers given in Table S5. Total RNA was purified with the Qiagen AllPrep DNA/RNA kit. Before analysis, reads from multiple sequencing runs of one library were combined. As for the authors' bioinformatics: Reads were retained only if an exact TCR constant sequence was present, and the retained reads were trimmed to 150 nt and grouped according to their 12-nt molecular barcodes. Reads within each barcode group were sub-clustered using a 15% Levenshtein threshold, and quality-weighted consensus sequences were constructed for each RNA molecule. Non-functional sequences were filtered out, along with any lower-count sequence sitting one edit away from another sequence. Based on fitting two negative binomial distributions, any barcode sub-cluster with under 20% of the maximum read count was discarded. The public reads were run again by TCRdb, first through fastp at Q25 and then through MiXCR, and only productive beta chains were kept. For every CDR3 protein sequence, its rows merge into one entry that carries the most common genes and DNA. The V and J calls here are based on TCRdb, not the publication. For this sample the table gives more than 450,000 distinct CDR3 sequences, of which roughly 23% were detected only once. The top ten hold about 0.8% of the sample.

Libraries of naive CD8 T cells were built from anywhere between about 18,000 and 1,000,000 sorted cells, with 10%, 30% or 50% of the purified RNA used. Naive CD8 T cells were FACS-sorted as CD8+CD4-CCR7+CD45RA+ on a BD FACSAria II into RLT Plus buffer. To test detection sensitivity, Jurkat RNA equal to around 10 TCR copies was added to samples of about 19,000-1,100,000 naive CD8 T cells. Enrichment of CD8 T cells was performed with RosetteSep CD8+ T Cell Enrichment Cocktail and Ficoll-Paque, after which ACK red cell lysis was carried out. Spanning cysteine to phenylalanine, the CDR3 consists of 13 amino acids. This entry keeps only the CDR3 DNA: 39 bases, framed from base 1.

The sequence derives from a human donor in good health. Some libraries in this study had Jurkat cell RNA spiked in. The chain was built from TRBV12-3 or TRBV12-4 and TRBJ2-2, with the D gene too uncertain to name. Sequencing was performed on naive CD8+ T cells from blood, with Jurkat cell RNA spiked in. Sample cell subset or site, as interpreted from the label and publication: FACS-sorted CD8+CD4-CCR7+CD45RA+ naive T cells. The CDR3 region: CTSSPGLTGELFF. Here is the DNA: TGTACCAGCAGTCCCGGTCTCACCGGGGAGCTGTTTTTT.